The 15 T cell receptor beta chains presented below share a single source sample, sequenced in a study of TIL therapy for anti-PD-1-resistant metastatic lung cancer. Time point reported: pre-treatment sample, taken before nivolumab and TIL therapy. Sequencing used immunoSEQ v3. Generated by immunoSEQ multiplex PCR, the TCRdb table keeps only in-frame clones and is missing some. The table lists just under 60,000 clones, about 70% of them singletons. The starting material was blood, obtained at baseline. The receptors stem from a person aged 25-79 years with non-small cell lung cancer.

The chain combines TRBV11-2 with TRBJ1-6; D unclear. The CDR3 runs 15 residues. CDR1 and CDR2 (germline): SGHAT, FQNNGV. The ends were cut back, 6 bases at V and 0 bases at J, with 9 bases in the middle. CDR3 amino acids: CASSLRSSYNSPLHF. The CDR3 DNA reads as TGTGCCAGCAGTTTACGGAGCTCCTATAATTCACCCCTCCACTTT.

This clone was seen only a few times. This chain uses TRBV15 with TRBJ1-2; 11 bases fit TRBD1. This CDR3 is 15 amino acids long. The junction had 8 bases not matched to a gene; V was cut back by 4 bases and J by 7 bases. The germline gives CDR1 LNHNV, CDR2 YYDKDF (reference sequence). CDR3 nucleotides: TGTGCCACCAGCACACGGACAGGGGGCTCCAGTGGCTACACCTTC. It encodes CATSTRTGGSSGYTF.

The chain employs TRBV5-5 and TRBJ1-6; D is ambiguous. CDR1 and CDR2 (germline): SGHKS, YYEKEE (reference sequence). This CDR3 has 12 amino acids. V was shortened by 10 bases and J by 2 bases, with 7 bases between the two germline ends. DNA for the CDR3: TGTGCCCGCGGGGCCTATAATTCACCCCTCCACTTT. Protein product: CARGAYNSPLHF.

The chain carries TRBV11-3 and TRBJ2-7, with TRBD1 matching over 8 bases. V lost 5 bases, J lost 6 bases, and 9 bases stayed unmatched. This CDR3 is built from 14 residues. Germline CDR1 and CDR2: SGHNT and YENEEA. The CDR3 loop is CASSPWTGQGEQYF. Here the CDR3 DNA reads TGTGCCAGCAGCCCATGGACAGGGCAAGGCGAGCAGTACTTC.

Only a few counts were recorded for this clone. The CDR3 coding sequence is TGCGCCAGCAGCCAAAGGGGACGATCCAATGAGCAGTTCTTC. This encodes CASSQRGRSNEQFF. The chain is built from TRBV4-1 and TRBJ2-1; either TRBD1 or TRBD2 may fit D (5 bases each). The CDR3 runs 14 residues. V lost 2 bases to trimming and J lost 6 bases, with 11 bases between them. Germline CDR1 MGHRA, CDR2 YSYEKL.

This sequence joins TRBV9 and TRBJ1-2; D uncertain. Trimming removed 0 bases at V and 0 bases at J, with 15 bases between. Per germline, CDR1 SGDLS and CDR2 YYNGEE. The CDR3 extends over 17 amino acids. The CDR3 DNA reads as TGTGCCAGCAGCGTAGAGGCAGGTAGCCTTCCTAACTATGGCTACACCTTC. Translated: CASSVEAGSLPNYGYTF.

V usage is TRBV5-6 and J usage is TRBJ2-3; 11 bases map to TRBD2. Germline loops: CDR1 SGHDT, CDR2 YYEEEE. The V segment lost 3 bases and the J segment 2 bases; nucleotides outside the gene matches: 5. The length of the CDR3 is 16 residues. CDR3 loop: CASSSPTSGVTDTQYF. The CDR3 coding sequence is TGTGCCAGCAGCTCTCCGACTAGCGGGGTCACAGATACGCAGTATTTT.

This chain connects TRBV4-3 to TRBJ2-3; 12 positions match TRBD2. This CDR3 contains 16 residues. The junction had 4 bases not matched to a gene; V was cut back by 0 bases and J by 6 bases. Germline lookup yields CDR1 LGHNA and CDR2 YSLEER. The CDR3 DNA reads TGCGCCAGCAGCCAAGACCCGACTAGCGGGAGTGATACGCAGTATTTT. The encoded protein is CASSQDPTSGSDTQYF.

The rearrangement links TRBV7-9 to TRBJ2-7; 8 positions match TRBD2. Germline V gene lookup returns CDR1 SEHNR and CDR2 FQNEAQ (reference sequence). The V segment lost 0 bases and the J segment 3 bases; nucleotides outside the gene matches: 1. The CDR3 totals 14 residues. CDR3 sequence: CASSLARGDYEQYF. CDR3 DNA: TGTGCCAGCAGCTTAGCGCGGGGGGACTACGAGCAGTACTTC.

This chain connects TRBV9 to TRBJ1-1; maybe TRBD1 (5 bases). Between the trimmed V and J ends, which lost 0 bases and 5 bases, there was a span of 11 bases. The CDR3 totals 14 residues. Germline assignment: CDR1 SGDLS and CDR2 YYNGEE. The CDR3 nucleotides are TGTGCCAGCAGCGTAGGAGGGGAAGGGACTGAAGCTTTCTTT. Translated, it gives CASSVGGEGTEAFF.

The V gene is TRBV5-8, the J gene TRBJ2-7; 11 bases line up with TRBD1. This CDR3 comprises 15 residues. Germline assignment: CDR1 SGHTS and CDR2 YDEGEE. Losses at the gene ends were 5 bases for V and 5 bases for J; bases not matched to a gene: 9. The CDR3 nucleotides are TGTGCCAGCAGGTCCGGGACAGGGGGGCCTCACGAGCAGTACTTC. Encoded protein: CASRSGTGGPHEQYF.

This chain links TRBV28 with TRBJ2-7; D is undetermined. This CDR3 spans 16 amino acids. The germline V gene has CDR1 MDHEN and CDR2 SYDVKM. Trimming pared 4 bases from V and 2 bases from J, leaving 18 bases between. The CDR3 reads CASSSPTRTDAYEQYF. DNA of the CDR3: TGTGCCAGCAGTTCACCTACTCGGACGGATGCCTACGAGCAGTACTTC.

The chain joins TRBV4-3 to TRBJ2-1; tentative D call: TRBD2 (6 bases). CDR1 LGHNA and CDR2 YSLEER come from the germline V gene. The CDR3 length is 15 residues. Trimming removed 0 bases at V and 7 bases at J, with 13 bases between. For the CDR3, the DNA is TGCGCCAGCAGCCAAGATATGGGGCGGGGAAATGAGCAGTTCTTC. It is translated as CASSQDMGRGNEQFF.

This clone was observed a few times. The chain has TRBV5-6 and TRBJ1-6; TRBD1 might be the D (5 bases). V was trimmed by 3 bases and J by 7 bases, leaving 14 bases between them. This CDR3 spans 15 amino acids. Germline lookup yields CDR1 SGHDT and CDR2 YYEEEE. DNA for the CDR3: TGTGCCAGCAGCTCGGTTGACAGTGGGAATTCACCCCTCCACTTT. Its translation is CASSSVDSGNSPLHF.

This rearrangement joins TRBV7-7 to TRBJ2-3; 7 bases are a match to TRBD2. Per the germline V gene, CDR1 is SSHAT and CDR2 is FNYEAQ (reference sequence). The junction had 6 bases not matched to a gene; V was cut back by 5 bases and J by 1 base. This CDR3 has 15 amino acids. The CDR3 DNA sequence: TGTGCCAGCAGCCCCAGCGGGGAGGGCACAGATACGCAGTATTTT. It codes for CASSPSGEGTDTQYF. The full variable domain, completed using reference TRBV7-7 and TRBJ2-3, is GAGVSQSPRYKVTKRGQDVTLRCDPISSHATLYWYQQALGQGPEFLTYFNYEAQPDKSGLPSDRFSAERPEGSISTLTIQRTEQRDSAMYRCASSPSGEGTDTQYFGPGTRLTVL.